These 32 T cell receptor beta chains share one sample of origin, sequenced in a study of cytomegalovirus exposure and HLA in healthy donors. PCR primers comprised 60 Vbeta and 13 Jbeta primers. TCRdb's table, derived via immunoSEQ multiplex PCR, lists solely in-frame clones and lacks some. This repertoire includes approximately 120,000 clones. Source material: PBMCs. These receptors were taken from a man in his forties in good health and CMV-seronegative.

The gene calls are TRBV9 and TRBJ1-1; D may be TRBD1 (5 bases). Germline CDR1 reads SGDLS; CDR2 reads YYNGEE. The V and J ends lost 0 bases and 4 bases respectively, with 10 bases between them. The CDR3 is 14 residues long. CDR3 sequence: CASSVGGGTTEAFF. DNA for the CDR3: TGTGCCAGCAGCGTAGGGGGGGGGACCACTGAAGCTTTCTTT.

The chain carries TRBV7-3 and TRBJ2-7; 8 nucleotides match TRBD1. Germline CDR1 SGHTA, CDR2 FQGTGA. The CDR3 runs to 13 residues. With 5 bases clipped from V and 7 bases from J, the junction kept 7 bases outside the gene matches. CDR3 DNA: TGTGCCAGCAGCCAAGACAGGGGCAGGGAGCAGTACTTC. Its translation: CASSQDRGREQYF.

The chain combines TRBV6-6 with TRBJ2-7; 11 bases are a match to TRBD2. Germline CDR1 reads MNHNY; CDR2 reads SVGAGI (reference sequence). The CDR3 consists of 14 residues. V trimming: 5 bases; J trimming: 4 bases; junction bases outside the gene matches: 4. The CDR3 DNA reads TGTGCCAGCAGTGGGACTAGCGGTACTTACGAGCAGTACTTC. This gives the protein CASSGTSGTYEQYF.

The chain carries TRBV5-1 and TRBJ2-5, with 8 positions matching TRBD1. CDR3 length: 14 amino acids. CDR1 SGHRS and CDR2 YFSETQ come from the germline V gene. The V segment lost 4 bases and the J segment 2 bases; nucleotides outside the gene matches: 4. This chain's CDR3 is CASSRTGTQETQYF. The CDR3 bases are TGCGCCAGCAGCCGGACAGGGACGCAAGAGACCCAGTACTTC.

The chain combines TRBV5-1 with TRBJ2-7; 11 bases map to TRBD2. The V and J ends lost 5 bases and 5 bases, in that order; junction bases with no gene match: 3. Germline loops: CDR1 SGHRS, CDR2 YFSETQ. The CDR3 has 13 amino acids. The CDR3 protein is CASRLAGGNEQYF. CDR3 DNA: TGCGCCAGCAGGCTAGCGGGAGGCAACGAGCAGTACTTC.

DNA of the CDR3: TGTGCCAGCAGCTTGTCGGGTTATGTGAGTCAGCCCCAGCATTTT. Translation gives CASSLSGYVSQPQHF. The V call is TRBV5-5, the J call TRBJ1-5; D uncertain. Trimming took 1 base from V and 6 from J, leaving 14 bases between them. CDR3 length: 15 amino acids. The germline V gene encodes CDR1 SGHKS and CDR2 YYEKEE (reference sequence).

The chain employs TRBV27 and TRBJ2-1; 13 bases agree with TRBD2. Germline loops: CDR1 MNHEY, CDR2 SMNVEV (reference sequence). The junction had 0 bases not matched to a gene; V was cut back by 5 bases and J by 5 bases. The CDR3 consists of 14 residues. In DNA, the CDR3 is TGTGCCAGCAGTGGACTAGCGGGAGACAATGAGCAGTTCTTC. Translation gives CASSGLAGDNEQFF.

This chain links TRBV5-8 with TRBJ1-5, with 7 bases matching TRBD1. Germline CDR1 reads SGHTS; CDR2 reads YDEGEE. V gave up 5 bases and J gave up 4 bases; unmatched junction bases: 9. The CDR3 length is 15 residues. This chain's CDR3 is CASSRRQGWNQPQHF. CDR3 DNA: TGTGCCAGCAGTCGAAGACAGGGATGGAATCAGCCCCAGCATTTT.

The gene calls are TRBV6-1 and TRBJ2-7; perhaps TRBD1 as D (6 bases). CDR1 and CDR2 from the germline V gene are MNHNS and SASEGT. The CDR3 has 13 amino acids. V dropped 4 bases and J dropped 5 bases, with 12 bases sitting between them. CDR3 in amino acids: CASSVGGQNEQYF. In DNA form, the CDR3 reads TGTGCCAGCAGTGTTGGAGGACAGAACGAGCAGTACTTC.

The rearrangement links TRBV6-4 to TRBJ1-1; 8 nucleotides agree with TRBD1. Trimming cost V 2 bases and J 2 bases; bases outside gene matches: 1. Germline V lookup: CDR1 MRHNA, CDR2 SNTAGT. CDR3 length: 14 residues. CDR3 nucleotides: TGTGCCAGCAGTGACGGACAGGGTAACACTGAAGCTTTCTTT. This translates into CASSDGQGNTEAFF.

This chain links TRBV25-1 with TRBJ1-6, with a tentative D call TRBD1 (6 bases). The germline CDR1 and CDR2 sequences are MGHDK and SYGVNS. CDR3 length equals 15 residues. V was shortened by 0 bases and J by 7 bases, with 10 bases between the two germline ends. The CDR3 sequence is CASSEYRGFNSPLHF. The CDR3 DNA reads TGTGCCAGCAGTGAATACAGGGGATTCAATTCACCCCTCCACTTT.

This chain uses TRBV4-3 with TRBJ2-7; D is unresolved. The CDR3 totals 13 residues. Germline values: CDR1 LGHNA, CDR2 YSLEER. Trimming left V 6 bases short and J 5 bases short, with 14 bases between. Here the CDR3 DNA reads TGCGCCAGCAGAGCGTCACCGAGCGACGAGCAGTACTTC. It codes for CASRASPSDEQYF.

This rearrangement joins TRBV18 to TRBJ2-7; 13 bases line up with TRBD2. Trimming removed 0 bases from V and 5 bases from J; junction bases left unmatched: 10. This CDR3 contains 18 residues. The germline V gene encodes CDR1 KGHSH and CDR2 LQKENI. In nucleotides, the CDR3 is TGTGCCAGCTCACCACCTAACCGACTAGCGGGAGGTTTTCACGAGCAGTACTTC. This sequence encodes CASSPPNRLAGGFHEQYF.

The rearrangement uses TRBV27 and TRBJ1-5, with D perhaps matching TRBD1 (5 bases). V was trimmed by 3 bases and J by 5 bases, leaving 11 bases between them. The CDR3 runs to 14 residues. In germline, CDR1 is MNHEY, CDR2 SMNVEV (reference sequence). In nucleotides, the CDR3 is TGTGCCAGCAGTTTGGCAGGGTTCGATCAGCCCCAGCATTTT. Protein: CASSLAGFDQPQHF.

This chain connects TRBV2 to TRBJ2-6; 7 nucleotides align to TRBD1. Germline CDR1 and CDR2: SNHLY and FYNNEI. After removal of 5 bases from V and 4 bases from J, the junction contained 14 bases not matched to a gene. The CDR3 contains 18 residues. CDR3 in amino acids: CASSYTRTTGVGANVLTF. The CDR3 region has the DNA TGTGCCAGCAGTTACACTAGAACTACAGGGGTCGGGGCCAACGTCCTGACTTTC.

This chain connects TRBV30 to TRBJ2-7; 9 bases line up with TRBD2. The CDR3 is made up of 14 amino acids. The V and J ends lost 2 bases and 4 bases, in that order; junction bases with no gene match: 6. CDR1 is GTSNPN, CDR2 SVGIG, per germline (reference sequence). The chain's CDR3 is CAWSPGTSRYEQYF. The CDR3 DNA is TGTGCCTGGAGTCCCGGGACTAGCCGGTACGAGCAGTACTTC.

The chain carries TRBV11-3 and TRBJ2-1; TRBD1 aligns across 7 bases. There are 14 residues in the CDR3. Germline assignment: CDR1 SGHNT and CDR2 YENEEA. Trimming took 2 bases from V and 4 from J; bases not matched to a gene: 2. CDR3 region: CASSLSGGYNEQFF. The CDR3 DNA reads TGTGCCAGCAGCTTATCAGGGGGTTACAATGAGCAGTTCTTC.

V and J are TRBV11-3 and TRBJ1-2, with 9 bases that match TRBD1. The CDR3 is 15 residues long. After removal of 0 bases from V and 2 bases from J, the junction contained 1 base not matched to a gene. CDR1 is SGHNT, CDR2 YENEEA, per germline. The CDR3 spells CASSLEGTGNYGYTF. CDR3 nucleotides: TGTGCCAGCAGCTTAGAAGGGACAGGGAACTATGGCTACACCTTC.

The genes are TRBV5-1 and TRBJ2-5, with 13 bases fitting TRBD2. Per the germline V gene, CDR1 is SGHRS and CDR2 is YFSETQ. The V gene end was trimmed by 4 bases and the J gene end by 4 bases; junction bases not matched to a gene: 4. The CDR3 totals 15 residues. Here the CDR3 DNA reads TGCGCCAGCAGCCATACTAGCGGGAGGGCAGAGACCCAGTACTTC. As protein: CASSHTSGRAETQYF.

This rearrangement joins TRBV2 to TRBJ2-1; TRBD2 matches 12 bases. V dropped 4 bases and J dropped 9; count of bases not matched to a gene: 4. Per the germline V gene, CDR1 is SNHLY and CDR2 is FYNNEI. The CDR3 length is 14 residues. CDR3 DNA sequence: TGTGCCAGCAGTGGGGAGACTAGCGGGGGTGAGCAGTTCTTC. It is translated as CASSGETSGGEQFF.

The chain recombines TRBV5-8 with TRBJ1-5; no firm D call. V lost 1 base and J lost 3, with 8 bases in between. The CDR3 has 14 amino acids. The V gene's germline CDR1 is SGHTS and CDR2 YDEGEE. CDR3 DNA sequence: TGTGCCAGCAGCTTGCGGGGTTTCAATCAGCCCCAGCATTTT. Residues: CASSLRGFNQPQHF. Full variable domain (remainder filled in from reference TRBV5-8 and TRBJ1-5): EAGVTQSPTHLIKTRGQQATLRCSPISGHTSVYWYQQALGLGLQFLLWYDEGEERNRGNFPPRFSGRQFPNYSSELNVNALELEDSALYLCASSLRGFNQPQHFGDGTRLSIL.

The chain couples TRBV5-6 to TRBJ1-2; 7 nucleotides agree with TRBD1. V dropped 0 bases and J dropped 3; count of bases not matched to a gene: 14. The CDR3 sequence is 18 residues long. CDR1 and CDR2 (germline): SGHDT, YYEEEE. The CDR3 DNA sequence: TGTGCCAGCAGCTTGGCCACAAGCGACAGGGATTTTTACTATGGCTACACCTTC. Translating it yields CASSLATSDRDFYYGYTF. Variable domain in full (rest from reference TRBV5-6 and TRBJ1-2): DAGVTQSPTHLIKTRGQQVTLRCSPKSGHDTVSWYQQALGQGPQFIFQYYEEEERQRGNFPDRFSGHQFPNYSSELNVNALLLGDSALYLCASSLATSDRDFYYGYTFGSGTRLTVV.

The CDR3 sequence is CASSPLPSGSQADTQYF. CDR3 bases: TGTGCCAGCAGCCCGCTGCCTAGCGGGAGTCAAGCAGATACGCAGTATTTT. This chain uses TRBV7-9 with TRBJ2-3; 10 bases are a match to TRBD2. The CDR3 spans 17 residues. V was pared by 5 bases and J by 4 bases, with 12 bases of the junction left unmatched. CDR1 is SEHNR and CDR2 is FQNEAQ in the germline V gene (reference sequence). Based on the CDR3 plus reference TRBV7-9 and TRBJ2-3, the full variable domain is DTGVSQNPRHKITKRGQNVTFRCDPISEHNRLYWYRQTLGQGPEFLTYFQNEAQLEKSRLLSDRFSAERPKGSFSTLEIQRTEQGDSAMYLCASSPLPSGSQADTQYFGPGTRLTVL.

V and J are TRBV11-2 and TRBJ1-5, with D perhaps matching TRBD1 (5 bases). Germline CDR1 SGHAT, CDR2 FQNNGV. The CDR3 runs 19 residues. Trimming pared 5 bases from V and 2 bases from J, leaving 25 bases between. CDR3 sequence reads: CASSDSLGGARFGNQPQHF. The CDR3 DNA is TGTGCCAGCAGCGACTCTCTGGGAGGGGCGCGGTTTGGCAATCAGCCCCAGCATTTT.

This chain connects TRBV2 to TRBJ1-1, with TRBD1 as a possible D gene (6 bases). The V gene lost 4 bases and the J gene lost 5 bases, with 11 bases spanning the gap. The CDR3 has 13 amino acids. In germline, CDR1 is SNHLY, CDR2 FYNNEI. The CDR3 DNA follows: TGTGCCAGCAGTGGCAGGGGAATAACTGAAGCTTTCTTT. This gives the protein CASSGRGITEAFF.

The J gene is TRBJ2-1, the V gene TRBV5-1, with D tentatively TRBD2 (6 bases). The CDR3 covers 14 residues. Trimming removed 2 bases from V and 2 bases from J, with 8 bases in between. Germline CDR1 is SGHRS and CDR2 is YFSETQ. The CDR3 loop is CASSFGGTYNEQFF. For the CDR3, the DNA is TGCGCCAGCAGCTTCGGGGGAACCTACAATGAGCAGTTCTTC.

The rearrangement links TRBV7-9 to TRBJ2-1, with TRBD1 matching 9 bases. Germline V gene data show CDR1 as SEHNR and CDR2 as FQNEAQ (reference sequence). Unmatched junction bases numbered 7, after V lost 6 bases and J lost 7 bases. The CDR3 is made up of 14 amino acids. This chain's CDR3 is CASSSGTGSNEQFF. For the CDR3, the DNA is TGTGCCAGCAGTTCCGGGACAGGGTCAAATGAGCAGTTCTTC.

Concerning this clone: Relative to the germline gene, one junction end is altered; a read error may explain this. The chain uses TRBV7-7 and TRBJ2-5; 10 positions agree with TRBD1. Germline V CDR1 and CDR2: SSHAT, FNYEAQ (reference sequence). The CDR3 covers 18 residues. In nucleotides, the CDR3 is TGTGCTAGCAGCTTCAATTCCAGACCGGGACAGGGGTCGGAGACCCAGTACTTC. It yields the protein CASSFNSRPGQGSETQYF. The entire variable domain, with the rest obtained from reference TRBV7-7 and TRBJ2-5, is as follows: GAGVSQSPRYKVTKRGQDVTLRCDPISSHATLYWYQQALGQGPEFLTYFNYEAQPDKSGLPSDRFSAERPEGSISTLTIQRTEQRDSAMYRCASSFNSRPGQGSETQYFGPGTRLLVL.

The CDR3 sequence: CASSIRLAHTDTQYF. DNA for the CDR3: TGCGCCAGCAGCATCCGACTAGCGCACACAGATACGCAGTATTTT. V gene TRBV5-1 combines with J gene TRBJ2-3; TRBD2 agrees at 8 bases. This CDR3 spans 15 amino acids. Germline CDR1 reads SGHRS; CDR2 reads YFSETQ. After removal of 4 bases from V and 2 bases from J, the junction contained 6 bases not matched to a gene.

The chain's CDR3 is CSVALTGQGAGAFF. The CDR3 DNA reads as TGCAGCGTCGCGCTAACCGGACAGGGGGCCGGAGCTTTCTTT. The rearrangement joins TRBV29-1 to TRBJ1-1; 11 nucleotides align to TRBD1. Germline loops: CDR1 SQVTM, CDR2 ANQGSEA. This CDR3 comprises 14 residues. Germline trimming cut 6 bases from V and 10 bases from J; bases unmatched to any gene: 13.

J is TRBJ1-5 and V is TRBV6-1; no clear D gene. This CDR3 is 14 amino acids long. Deletions cut 3 bases from V and 3 bases from J, with 9 bases between. CDR1 MNHNS and CDR2 SASEGT come from the germline V gene. CDR3 protein: CASSESGFNQPQHF. The CDR3 DNA reads TGTGCCAGCAGTGAGTCGGGGTTCAATCAGCCCCAGCATTTT.

The rearrangement joins TRBV11-3 to TRBJ1-4, with unresolved D. The CDR3 totals 15 residues. Trimming stripped 5 bases from V and 5 bases from J, with 15 bases between. CDR1 is SGHNT and CDR2 is YENEEA in the germline V gene. The CDR3 is CASSASPRENEKLFF. For the CDR3, the DNA is TGTGCCAGCAGCGCCAGTCCTAGAGAAAATGAAAAACTGTTTTTT.